The 12 T cell receptor beta chains presented below share a single source sample, sequenced in a study of T cells in Graves' hyperthyroidism and ophthalmopathy. From RNA transcripts, TCR beta CDR3 regions were amplified. When the TCR CDR3 underwent first-round RT-PCR, the HTBI primer set was used. MiXCR, run by TCRdb on the multiplex PCR reads, gives a single entry per CDR3 protein. The sample holds about 500,000 distinct CDR3 sequences, around 15% seen once. Sequences were obtained from blood. The receptors were sampled from a woman aged 18 to 35 with Graves' hyperthyroidism.

The V gene is TRBV28, the J gene TRBJ2-7; D not resolved. Germline lookup yields CDR1 MDHEN and CDR2 SYDVKM. This CDR3 comprises 14 residues. V was pared by 3 bases and J by 0 bases, with 9 bases between. CDR3 DNA sequence: TGTGCCAGCAGTTTCTTTCAGGACTCCTACGAGCAGTACTTC. Amino acids: CASSFFQDSYEQYF.

The sample holds a few counts of this clonotype. The chain uses TRBV28 and TRBJ2-7; TRBD2 agrees at 11 bases. Germline V CDR1 and CDR2: MDHEN, SYDVKM. V lost 5 bases and J lost 3; bases outside the gene matches: 12. This CDR3 is 17 amino acids long. The DNA of the CDR3 is TGTGCCAGCAGTCCAGCCGTGCCGGGACTAGCGGACTACGAGCAGTACTTC. Translation gives CASSPAVPGLADYEQYF.

The sample holds a few counts of this clonotype. The chain carries TRBV12-3 or TRBV12-4 and TRBJ2-7, with 10 bases that match TRBD1. V dropped 8 bases and J dropped 7; count of bases not matched to a gene: 5. The length of the CDR3 is 12 residues. CDR3 DNA: TGTGCCAGCGGACAGGGGGGAGAGGAGCAGTACTTC. Protein: CASGQGGEEQYF.

V is TRBV6-2 or TRBV6-3 and J is TRBJ1-2; D is possibly TRBD1 (5 bases). Germline values: CDR1 MNHEY, CDR2 SVGEGT. Trimming removed 6 bases from V and 4 bases from J, with 12 bases in between. This CDR3 is 13 amino acids long. The CDR3 sequence is CASSRARSYGYTF. CDR3 DNA: TGTGCCAGCAGCAGGGCCCGAAGCTATGGCTACACCTTC.

This clonotype was counted at least ten times. V usage is TRBV6-1 and J usage is TRBJ2-7; 14 bases align to TRBD2. CDR1 and CDR2 from the germline V gene are MNHNS and SASEGT. V gave up 2 bases and J gave up 2 bases; unmatched junction bases: 5. The CDR3 totals 17 residues. CDR3 sequence reads: CASSEMGLAGAAYEQYF. The DNA for the CDR3 is TGTGCCAGCAGTGAAATGGGACTAGCGGGGGCCGCCTACGAGCAGTACTTC.

This clonotype has just a few counts. This chain uses TRBV20-1 with TRBJ2-5, with D possibly matching TRBD1 (6 bases). This CDR3 has 16 amino acids. Per the germline V gene, CDR1 is DFQATT and CDR2 is SNEGSKA (reference sequence). V was cut by 6 bases and J by 1 base, with 21 bases left in between. The CDR3 bases are TGCAGTGCACCTGAAAGGGGCAGGGGTTTCCAAGAGACCCAGTACTTC. As protein: CSAPERGRGFQETQYF.

The rearrangement links TRBV5-1 to TRBJ2-3; TRBD2 agrees at 12 bases. Trimming at V came to 4 bases and at J to 3 bases, leaving 9 bases not matched to a gene. The CDR3 is 17 residues long. In germline, CDR1 is SGHRS, CDR2 YFSETQ. The CDR3 region has the DNA TGCGCCAGCAGCCAAGAGTCTAGCGGGAGGGATACAGATACGCAGTATTTT. Translating it yields CASSQESSGRDTDTQYF.

This clonotype came up many times. This rearrangement joins TRBV5-1 to TRBJ2-1; D is perhaps TRBD1 (5 bases). The V gene's germline CDR1 is SGHRS and CDR2 YFSETQ. V lost 5 bases to trimming and J lost 4 bases, with 13 bases between them. This CDR3 has 14 amino acids. The CDR3 protein is CASSKTTVYNEQFF. The CDR3 DNA reads TGCGCCAGCAGTAAGACGACAGTTTACAATGAGCAGTTCTTC.

This clonotype was counted at least ten times. V and J are TRBV3-1 and TRBJ1-5; the D gene is possibly TRBD1 (5 bases). Trimming took 4 bases from V and 8 from J, leaving 15 bases between them. Germline V CDR1 and CDR2: LGHDT, YNNKEL (reference sequence). This CDR3 has 14 residues. CDR3 coding DNA: TGTGCCAGCAGCCGTGGGCCGGGGCTGGAGCCCCAGCATTTT. Residues: CASSRGPGLEPQHF.

This clonotype was seen repeatedly, ten times or more. The chain joins TRBV6-1 to TRBJ2-1; the D is unclear. In germline, CDR1 is MNHNS, CDR2 SASEGT. Deletions cut 5 bases from V and 0 bases from J, with 17 bases between. CDR3 length: 17 amino acids. CDR3 nucleotides: TGTGCCAGCAGTCCCCTGGGATTAGGCGGCTCCTACAATGAGCAGTTCTTC. It is translated as CASSPLGLGGSYNEQFF.

The chain couples TRBV12-3 or TRBV12-4 to TRBJ2-1; TRBD1 agrees at 7 bases. After removal of 6 bases from V and 4 bases from J, the junction contained 9 bases not matched to a gene. The CDR3 is 15 residues long. This CDR3 is CASRPPGTAYNEQFF. In DNA form, the CDR3 reads TGTGCCAGCAGACCTCCCGGGACAGCTTACAATGAGCAGTTCTTC.

The rearrangement uses TRBV15 and TRBJ2-7, with TRBD2 identical over 10 bases. This CDR3 region has 14 residues. Germline CDR1 and CDR2: LNHNV and YYDKDF (reference sequence). V lost 5 bases to trimming and J lost 4 bases; unmatched junction nucleotides: 5. CDR3 in DNA: TGTGCCACCAGCGACCGGACTAGCGGATACGAGCAGTACTTC. Residues: CATSDRTSGYEQYF.